One and the same sample provided the 22 T cell receptor beta chains below, sequenced in a study of shared clonotypes between healthy human individuals. The data were produced by immunoSEQ multiplex PCR, yet TCRdb's version contains in-frame clones alone and is incomplete. The profile shows about half a million clones, about four fifths of them singletons. The sequenced sample was PBMCs. The receptors originated from a woman aged 40 to 50 in good health. Some clones in this sample may be carry-over from other donors' samples.

V usage is TRBV19 and J usage is TRBJ1-1; the match to TRBD1 covers 7 bases. Trimming took 3 bases from V and 4 from J; bases not matched to a gene: 8. This CDR3 contains 15 residues. The V gene's germline CDR1 is LNHDA and CDR2 SQIVND (reference sequence). The CDR3 nucleotides are TGTGCCAGTAGTATGAACAGGGGTCGGGGCACTGAAGCTTTCTTT. Translation: CASSMNRGRGTEAFF.

The chain has TRBV4-3 and TRBJ1-1; D possibly corresponds to TRBD1 (6 bases). Deletions cut 2 bases from V and 3 bases from J, with 13 bases between. The germline CDR1 and CDR2 sequences are LGHNA and YSLEER. The CDR3 length is 15 residues. CDR3 DNA: TGCGCCAGCAGCCAACAGGGGAGCAGGGACACTGAAGCTTTCTTT. This sequence encodes CASSQQGSRDTEAFF.

The V call is TRBV7-8, the J call TRBJ1-5; D gene uncertain. V was pared by 4 bases and J by 5 bases, with 15 bases between. CDR1 is SGHVS and CDR2 is FQNEAQ in the germline V gene. This CDR3 is built from 15 residues. The CDR3 here is CASSSIRGRDQPQHF. For the CDR3, the DNA is TGTGCCAGCAGCTCGATCCGTGGAAGGGATCAGCCCCAGCATTTT.

The table lists this clone with many counts. The chain recombines TRBV6-1 with TRBJ1-2; D uncertain. Germline V CDR1 and CDR2: MNHNS, SASEGT. V was pared by 7 bases and J by 7 bases, with 16 bases between. The CDR3 extends over 13 amino acids. CDR3: CASTPGRSGGYTF. Written as DNA, the CDR3 is TGTGCCAGCACCCCGGGCCGAAGCGGTGGCTACACCTTC.

The CDR3 sequence is CASSYTDTQYF. The DNA of the CDR3 is TGTGCCAGCAGCTACACAGATACGCAGTATTTT. The chain joins TRBV7-2 to TRBJ2-3, with D uncertain. The germline V gene encodes CDR1 SGHTA and CDR2 FQGNSA. The CDR3 consists of 11 residues. The V and J ends lost 4 bases and 2 bases respectively, with 1 base between them.

This rearrangement joins TRBV19 to TRBJ2-7; unclear D gene. Trimming removed 6 bases from V and 0 bases from J, with 12 bases in between. This CDR3 contains 14 residues. Germline values: CDR1 LNHDA, CDR2 SQIVND (reference sequence). CDR3 nucleotide sequence: TGTGCCAGTAGCAGAGGACGGATCTCCTACGAGCAGTACTTC. The encoded protein is CASSRGRISYEQYF. The full variable domain, rest sourced from reference TRBV19 and TRBJ2-7, is DGGITQSPKYLFRKEGQNVTLSCEQNLNHDAMYWYRQDPGQGLRLIYYSQIVNDFQKGDIAEGYSVSREKKESFPLTVTSAQKNPTAFYLCASSRGRISYEQYFGPGTRLTVT.

The rearrangement joins TRBV7-2 to TRBJ2-3, with TRBD1 as a possible D gene (5 bases). This CDR3 spans 14 amino acids. V was shortened by 2 bases and J by 4 bases, with 10 bases between the two germline ends. Germline V lookup: CDR1 SGHTA, CDR2 FQGNSA. CDR3: CASSLNSGPDTQYF. The CDR3 region has the DNA TGTGCCAGCAGCTTAAATTCAGGGCCAGATACGCAGTATTTT.

The chain employs TRBV5-4 and TRBJ2-1; the match to TRBD2 covers 9 bases. Germline V CDR1 and CDR2: SGHNT, YYREEE (reference sequence). The ends lost 4 bases at V and 5 bases at J; junction bases unmatched: 10. CDR3 length equals 16 residues. The CDR3 DNA reads as TGTGCCAGCAGCCCTCTGACTAGCGGCCAGAACAATGAGCAGTTCTTC. Translating it yields CASSPLTSGQNNEQFF. Full variable domain (rest looked up from reference TRBV5-4 and TRBJ2-1): ETGVTQSPTHLIKTRGQQVTLRCSSQSGHNTVSWYQQALGQGPQFIFQYYREEENGRGNFPPRFSGLQFPNYSSELNVNALELDDSALYLCASSPLTSGQNNEQFFGPGTRLTVL.

This chain uses TRBV4-1 with TRBJ2-3; no firm D call. This CDR3 has 15 residues. V lost 0 bases and J lost 0, with 7 bases in between. Per the germline V gene, CDR1 is MGHRA and CDR2 is YSYEKL. This CDR3 is CASSQEGFSTDTQYF. The DNA for the CDR3 is TGCGCCAGCAGCCAAGAAGGTTTTAGCACAGATACGCAGTATTTT.

The CDR3 here is CASSERSEGAGGYTF. The CDR3 DNA follows: TGTGCCAGCAGTGAAAGGTCAGAGGGCGCGGGAGGCTACACCTTC. This chain links TRBV6-1 with TRBJ1-2; D gene uncertain. In germline, CDR1 is MNHNS, CDR2 SASEGT. CDR3 size: 15 residues. V was trimmed by 2 bases and J by 8 bases, leaving 18 bases between them.

The chain combines TRBV7-2 with TRBJ2-7, with D possibly matching TRBD2 (6 bases). The CDR3 totals 13 residues. CDR1 SGHTA and CDR2 FQGNSA come from the germline V gene. V dropped 5 bases and J dropped 0 bases, with 8 bases sitting between them. The CDR3 protein is CASSQEGSYEQYF. Here the CDR3 DNA reads TGTGCCAGCAGCCAGGAGGGCTCCTACGAGCAGTACTTC. The complete variable domain, with remaining parts taken from reference TRBV7-2 and TRBJ2-7, reads GAGVSQSPSNKVTEKGKDVELRCDPISGHTALYWYRQSLGQGLEFLIYFQGNSAPDKSGLPSDRFSAERTGGSVSTLTIQRTQQEDSAVYLCASSQEGSYEQYFGPGTRLTVT.

This chain joins TRBV28 and TRBJ2-5, with TRBD2 identical over 14 bases. Germline trimming cut 6 bases from V and 2 bases from J; bases unmatched to any gene: 11. The CDR3 consists of 18 residues. CDR1 and CDR2 (germline): MDHEN, SYDVKM. The CDR3 DNA is TGTGCCAGCAGCCTGGGACTAGCGGGAGTCTCGCAACAAGAGACCCAGTACTTC. Residues: CASSLGLAGVSQQETQYF.

The chain joins TRBV12-2 to TRBJ2-1. TRBV12-2 is given as a pseudogene. There are 15 residues in the CDR3. CDR3 region: CASRLVQAEPNEQFF. The CDR3, as DNA: TGTGCAAGTCGCTTAGTCCAGGCGGAACCCAATGAGCAGTTCTTC.

The CDR3 DNA reads as TGTGCCAGTACCCCGGATCGATCCAGAAGAAACACCATATATTTT. It encodes CASTPDRSRRNTIYF. This chain joins TRBV19 and TRBJ1-3; D not resolved. CDR3 size: 15 residues. CDR1 LNHDA and CDR2 SQIVND come from the germline V gene (reference sequence). V was shortened by 7 bases and J by 5 bases, with 18 bases between the two germline ends.

The gene calls are TRBV5-4 and TRBJ2-5; 9 nucleotides align to TRBD2. Trimming took 0 bases from V and 5 from J; bases not matched to a gene: 5. The CDR3 runs to 15 residues. Germline values: CDR1 SGHNT, CDR2 YYREEE (reference sequence). CDR3 sequence: CASSLGPSGGETQYF. The CDR3 nucleotides are TGTGCCAGCAGCTTGGGTCCCAGCGGGGGGGAGACCCAGTACTTC. The full variable domain, with the rest looked up from reference TRBV5-4 and TRBJ2-5, is ETGVTQSPTHLIKTRGQQVTLRCSSQSGHNTVSWYQQALGQGPQFIFQYYREEENGRGNFPPRFSGLQFPNYSSELNVNALELDDSALYLCASSLGPSGGETQYFGPGTRLLVL.

For this clone: This sample includes further DNA sequences coding for the same CDR3. This sequence joins TRBV18 and TRBJ2-7; TRBD1 aligns across 8 bases. The CDR3 runs 14 residues. J was trimmed by 7 bases and V by 2 bases; bases with no gene match: 7. Germline V gene data show CDR1 as KGHSH and CDR2 as LQKENI. The CDR3 sequence is CASSPKGQAHEQYF. The CDR3, as DNA: TGTGCCAGCTCACCAAAGGGACAGGCTCATGAGCAGTACTTC.

In its sample, this clone was seen once. The chain is built from TRBV9 and TRBJ2-3; D is ambiguous. CDR1 is SGDLS and CDR2 is YYNGEE in the germline V gene. The CDR3 is made up of 13 amino acids. The germline V and J ends were trimmed by 0 bases and 0 bases, with 2 bases remaining between them. The CDR3: CASSVASTDTQYF. CDR3 DNA sequence: TGTGCCAGCAGCGTAGCTAGCACAGATACGCAGTATTTT.

On this clone: The identical CDR3 is also encoded by other nucleotide sequences in the sample. This chain uses TRBV18 with TRBJ2-7; D remains ambiguous. V lost 3 bases, J lost 3 bases, and 6 bases lay in between. The CDR3 is 12 residues long. In germline, CDR1 is KGHSH, CDR2 LQKENI. The CDR3 DNA reads TGTGCCAGCTCACCGGGCAGCTACGAGCAGTACTTC. It yields the protein CASSPGSYEQYF.

This clone was counted a single time. The chain links TRBV7-9 to TRBJ2-5; D may be TRBD1 or TRBD2 (5 bases each). Germline V gene sequence: CDR1 SEHNR, CDR2 FQNEAQ (reference sequence). Trimming left V 2 bases short and J 7 bases short, with 23 bases between. The CDR3 is 17 amino acids. The CDR3 region is CASSLTIGQGARSTQYF. CDR3 DNA: TGTGCCAGCAGCTTAACAATCGGGCAGGGAGCTCGATCGACCCAGTACTTC. Based on the CDR3 plus reference TRBV7-9 and TRBJ2-5, the full variable domain is DTGVSQNPRHKITKRGQNVTFRCDPISEHNRLYWYRQTLGQGPEFLTYFQNEAQLEKSRLLSDRFSAERPKGSFSTLEIQRTEQGDSAMYLCASSLTIGQGARSTQYFGPGTRLLVL.

This chain connects TRBV5-5 to TRBJ2-7; 13 bases map to TRBD2. The CDR3 spans 14 residues. CDR1 SGHKS and CDR2 YYEKEE come from the germline V gene (reference sequence). V dropped 3 bases and J dropped 5; count of bases not matched to a gene: 2. The CDR3 DNA follows: TGTGCCAGCAGCTGGGGACTAGCGGGAAACGAGCAGTACTTC. Residues: CASSWGLAGNEQYF.

This clone was picked up one time. V gene TRBV2 combines with J gene TRBJ2-1, with TRBD2 matching over 8 bases. Germline values: CDR1 SNHLY, CDR2 FYNNEI. After removal of 6 bases from V and 6 bases from J, the junction contained 4 bases not matched to a gene. The CDR3 spans 13 residues. CDR3 bases: TGTGCCAGCAGCCGACTAGCGTTCAATGAGCAGTTCTTC. Translating gives CASSRLAFNEQFF.

The V and J genes are TRBV7-3 and TRBJ2-7; D may be TRBD2 (5 bases). The CDR3 length is 12 residues. Germline CDR1 SGHTA, CDR2 FQGTGA. The germline V and J ends were trimmed by 6 bases and 4 bases, with 10 bases remaining between them. This CDR3 reads CASSRRLYEQYF. In nucleotides, the CDR3 is TGTGCCAGCAGTCGAAGACTATACGAGCAGTACTTC. The entire variable domain, with the rest obtained from reference TRBV7-3 and TRBJ2-7, is as follows: GAGVSQTPSNKVTEKGKYVELRCDPISGHTALYWYRQSLGQGPEFLIYFQGTGAADDSGLPNDRFFAVRPEGSVSTLKIQRTERGDSAVYLCASSRRLYEQYFGPGTRLTVT.